The clone carrying this T cell receptor (beta chain) was counted between two and nine times. The sample comes from a study of beta chain features in type 1 diabetes. Across the whole study: Patients looked much like healthy donors when it came to age, gender and cell yields. Across all samples, approximately 99 million sorted cells were examined.

Averaging roughly 110 mL, one heparinised blood draw was given by each donor. V lost 2 bases and J 5 bases, leaving 13 bases between the germline ends. The CDR3 consists of 15 residues. Germline CDR1 and CDR2: SGHTA and FQGNSA. Expressed TCRB transcripts were sequenced, since all the RNA that had been isolated was reverse transcribed. Mean read depth for naive, central memory and regulatory T cell samples was around 3.5 million reads. Method: immunoSEQ multiplex PCR; TCRdb's copy keeps in-frame clones and lacks some. The sample yields about 900,000 clones, around a sixth seen once. This clonotype was sampled from a woman under 30 in good health. The chain links TRBV7-2 to TRBJ1-5; D uncertain. Sequencing was carried out using naive CD4+ T cells from blood. CDR3 sequence reads: CASSLHIGPDQPQHF. The CDR3 region has the DNA TGTGCCAGCAGCTTACACATAGGACCCGATCAGCCCCAGCATTTT. Drawing the rest from reference TRBV7-2 and TRBJ1-5, the complete variable domain is GAGVSQSPSNKVTEKGKDVELRCDPISGHTALYWYRQSLGQGLEFLIYFQGNSAPDKSGLPSDRFSAERTGGSVSTLTIQRTQQEDSAVYLCASSLHIGPDQPQHFGDGTRLSIL.